A single T cell receptor beta chain is shown here with its context. The antigen is undetermined. The sequencing template was cDNA reverse transcribed from extracted RNA. Some clones are missing from TCRdb's copy, which holds only in-frame ones; the method was immunoSEQ multiplex PCR. The sample yields about 14,000 clones, roughly 58% seen once. Across roughly five patients, CD4+ cells underwent sorting into CD25+CD127- cells. The CDR3 has 12 amino acids. Germline V CDR1 and CDR2: SNHLY, FYNNEI. The V and J ends lost 8 bases and 5 bases respectively, with 10 bases between them. The data were obtained in a study of CD8+ T cells in alopecia areata. Notes on the study in general: Lesional scalp, especially alopecia totalis/universalis, showed higher clonality than normal scalp.

This sequence was found in a human donor with alopecia areata. Sample: CD4+ Tregs sorted from blood. The chain employs TRBV2 and TRBJ1-5; perhaps TRBD1 as D (5 bases). CDR3 sequence (DNA): TGTGCCAGCGCTGGGGGAGATCAGCCCCAGCATTTT. This gives the protein CASAGGDQPQHF.